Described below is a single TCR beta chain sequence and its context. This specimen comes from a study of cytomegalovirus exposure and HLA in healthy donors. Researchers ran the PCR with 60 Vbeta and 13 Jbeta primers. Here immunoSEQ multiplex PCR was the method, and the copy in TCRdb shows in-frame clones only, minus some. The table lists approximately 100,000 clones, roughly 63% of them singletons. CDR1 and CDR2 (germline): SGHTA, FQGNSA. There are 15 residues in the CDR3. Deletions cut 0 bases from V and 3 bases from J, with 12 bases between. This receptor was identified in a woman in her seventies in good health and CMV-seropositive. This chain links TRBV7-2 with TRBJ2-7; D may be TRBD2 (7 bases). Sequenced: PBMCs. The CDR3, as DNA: TGTGCCAGCAGCTTAGCTTTGCGGGGGCTCTACGAGCAGTACTTC. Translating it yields CASSLALRGLYEQYF.